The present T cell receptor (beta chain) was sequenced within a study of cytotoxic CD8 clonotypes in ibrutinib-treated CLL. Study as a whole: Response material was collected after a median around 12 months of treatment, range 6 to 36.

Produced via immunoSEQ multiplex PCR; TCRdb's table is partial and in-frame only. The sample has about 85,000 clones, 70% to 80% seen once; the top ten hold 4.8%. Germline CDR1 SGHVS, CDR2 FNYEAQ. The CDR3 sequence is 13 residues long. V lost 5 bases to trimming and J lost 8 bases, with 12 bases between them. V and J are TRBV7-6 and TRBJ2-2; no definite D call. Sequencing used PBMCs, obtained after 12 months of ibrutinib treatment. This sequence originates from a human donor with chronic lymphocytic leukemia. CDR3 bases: TGTGCCAGCAGCCCGGGCCCACAGGGGGAGCTGTTTTTT. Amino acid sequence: CASSPGPQGELFF.